This T cell receptor (beta chain) was recovered during a study of blood T cell repertoires in COVID-19. Participants, about 18 to 95 years old, spanned under 25 US areas. Data came from immunoSEQ multiplex PCR; TCRdb stores just in-frame clones and leaves some out. In the table there are around 400,000 clones, approximately 89% of which are singletons. The V end lost 2 bases, the J end lost 4 bases, and 10 bases lay between the germline ends. The CDR3 has 14 amino acids. CDR1 is SGDLS and CDR2 is YYNGEE in the germline V gene. This TCR was recovered from a woman in her 30s who had recovered from COVID-19. This sequence joins TRBV9 and TRBJ1-3, with D uncertain. The sample taken for sequencing was PBMCs or T cells enriched from blood (not recorded which). This chain's CDR3 is CASSVRGSGNTIYF. CDR3 in DNA: TGTGCCAGCAGCGTTCGAGGGTCCGGAAACACCATATATTTT.